The source of this T cell receptor beta chain is a study of Ad26.COV2.S vaccination and SARS-CoV-2 variants. The CDR3 length is 13 residues. V lost 11 bases and J lost 4; bases outside the gene matches: 6. Germline loops: CDR1 ENHRY, CDR2 SYGVKD. In the case of this clone: Its antigen is undetermined.

The repertoire was sequenced with immunoSEQ multiplex PCR; TCRdb's copy has only in-frame clones and lacks some. This table has around 320,000 clones, more than 75% appearing once. Points from the study as a whole: Recipients given vaccine exceeded placebo recipients in spike-specific TCR breadth.

Treatment noted: some 20 received Ad26.COV2.S at low or high dose, single or two shots; about five received placebo; per-sample allocation not given. Samples analyzed were those drawn on day 63 after the first vaccine or placebo injection. Sequenced here: peripheral blood, sampled in a trial of Ad26.COV2.S vaccine versus placebo. This chain uses TRBV10-3 with TRBJ2-5; the match to TRBD2 covers 11 bases. This clonotype was obtained from a person aged 18 to 59 who received the Ad26.COV2.S COVID-19 vaccine or a placebo. CDR3 DNA: TGTGCCGTGCTAGCGGGGGGAGGAGAGACCCAGTACTTC. Translating it yields CAVLAGGGETQYF.